This TCR beta chain was captured in a study of response to subunit inactivated influenza vaccine. TCRdb redid the calling of the RT-PCR reads with MiXCR, one entry per CDR3 protein. The sample holds some 500,000 distinct CDR3 sequences, around 13% seen once. About this clonotype: Its matching antigen is unknown.

Study observations and caveats: Few new T cells, the authors suggested, are recruited by each seasonal influenza vaccination.

Germline V gene sequence: CDR1 MNHEY, CDR2 SMNVEV (reference sequence). V gave up 0 bases and J gave up 4 bases, with 9 bases separating them. The CDR3 is made up of 14 amino acids. V gene TRBV27 combines with J gene TRBJ1-2, with D unresolved. The material was PBMCs from blood, obtained roughly 48 days after vaccination. This TCR was recovered from a man aged 50 to 59 who received an inactivated influenza vaccine. The CDR3 DNA is TGTGCCAGCAGTTTATCGGGCGGAGCCTATGGCTACACCTTC. Translation gives CASSLSGGAYGYTF.